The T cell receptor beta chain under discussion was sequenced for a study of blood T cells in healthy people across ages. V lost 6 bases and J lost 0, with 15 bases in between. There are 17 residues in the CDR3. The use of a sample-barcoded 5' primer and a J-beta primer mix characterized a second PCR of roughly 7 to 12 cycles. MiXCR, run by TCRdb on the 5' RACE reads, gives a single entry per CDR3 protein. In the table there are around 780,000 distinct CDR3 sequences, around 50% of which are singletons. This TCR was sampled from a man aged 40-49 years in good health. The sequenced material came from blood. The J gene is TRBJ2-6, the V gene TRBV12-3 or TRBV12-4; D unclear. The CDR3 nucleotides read TGTGCCAGCAGGCTCGATTTAGGTGGCTCTGGGGCCAACGTCCTGACTTTC. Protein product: CASRLDLGGSGANVLTF.